This T cell receptor (beta chain) was identified during a study of radiation and T cells in renal cell carcinoma. Trimming cost V 0 bases and J 0 bases, with 7 bases left between them. This CDR3 has 16 amino acids. Germline values: CDR1 SGHNT, CDR2 YYREEE (reference sequence). Concerning this clone itself: Its antigen is as yet unknown.

Regarding the study as a whole: Pretreatment tumor biopsies were lacking, so baseline clonotypes are unknown. From baseline, blood top tumor clonotypes peaked at 2 weeks post-radiation.

Time point here: blood 4 weeks post-SBRT, at nephrectomy. Treatment meaning: 15 Gy SBRT to primary tumor, nephrectomy 4 weeks later. Nephrectomy followed 15 Gy stereotactic body radiation by 4 weeks. The method was immunoSEQ multiplex PCR; TCRdb's version includes in-frame clones alone and lacks a portion of them. The sample has 120,000 to 150,000 clones; approximately 86% are singletons. Sequencing was performed on blood, taken from a patient whose treatment included radiotherapy and nephrectomy. This clonotype was obtained from a woman in her 50s with renal cell carcinoma. The V gene is TRBV5-4, the J gene TRBJ2-6; D is unclear. CDR3 sequence reads: CASSLGGSSGANVLTF. DNA for the CDR3: TGTGCCAGCAGCTTGGGCGGCAGCTCTGGGGCCAACGTCCTGACTTTC.